These 29 T cell receptor beta chains were all obtained from the same sample, sequenced in a study of CD8 T cells in ankylosing spondylitis. TCRdb passed the 5' RACE reads through MiXCR, listing each CDR3 protein once. The sample includes 210,000 or so distinct CDR3 sequences, 20% to 30% of them seen just once. The source material was blood, either unsorted or a sorted T cell fraction (not recorded which). These receptors all come from a male donor with ankylosing spondylitis or in good health (not recorded which).

This clonotype was detected a few times. The chain links TRBV29-1 to TRBJ2-1, with 7 bases fitting TRBD2. The germline CDR1 and CDR2 sequences are SQVTM and ANQGSEA. With V trimmed by 6 bases and J by 8 bases, 7 bases remained unmatched. The CDR3 has 12 amino acids. The CDR3 protein is CSVPTSLHEQFF. The CDR3 coding sequence is TGCAGCGTCCCGACTAGCCTGCATGAGCAGTTCTTC.

The chain couples TRBV4-1 to TRBJ2-5, with D maybe TRBD1 (6 bases). Trimming shortened V by 0 bases and J by 2 bases, and 16 bases separated the two germline ends. The CDR3 has 17 amino acids. Germline CDR1 MGHRA, CDR2 YSYEKL. The CDR3 region has the DNA TGCGCCAGCAGCCAAGATCGCCATCGGACAGATCAAGAGACCCAGTACTTC. Protein product: CASSQDRHRTDQETQYF.

This clonotype has at least ten counts. This sequence joins TRBV3-1 and TRBJ2-1; no reliable D call. In germline, CDR1 is LGHDT, CDR2 YNNKEL (reference sequence). V dropped 1 base and J dropped 4 bases, with 2 bases sitting between them. The CDR3 covers 12 residues. CDR3 sequence reads: CASSQGYNEQFF. CDR3 sequence (DNA): TGTGCCAGCAGCCAAGGGTACAATGAGCAGTTCTTC.

This clonotype was picked up a small number of times. The genes are TRBV20-1 and TRBJ2-1, with D tentatively TRBD1 (6 bases). Per germline, CDR1 DFQATT and CDR2 SNEGSKA (reference sequence). This CDR3 has 12 residues. With 5 bases removed from V and 4 bases from J, the gap between germline ends came to 9 bases. CDR3 sequence (DNA): TGCAGTGCTGGTACAGGGTACAATGAGCAGTTCTTC. Its translation is CSAGTGYNEQFF.

This clonotype has ten or more counts. The chain has TRBV20-1 and TRBJ1-1; no clear D gene. Trimming took 5 bases from V and 4 from J, leaving 11 bases between them. The CDR3 runs 12 residues. Germline values: CDR1 DFQATT, CDR2 SNEGSKA (reference sequence). The DNA for the CDR3 is TGCAGTGCTTCGGGTGATGGCACTGAAGCTTTCTTT. Translation gives CSASGDGTEAFF.

The chain recombines TRBV27 with TRBJ2-1; 9 bases are a match to TRBD2. Trimming removed 4 bases from V and 9 bases from J; junction bases left unmatched: 7. This CDR3 spans 14 amino acids. The germline V gene has CDR1 MNHEY and CDR2 SMNVEV (reference sequence). CDR3 DNA sequence: TGTGCCAGCAGTTCTAGCGGGAAGAGAGTTGAGCAGTTCTTC. Translating it yields CASSSSGKRVEQFF.

The CDR3 bases are TGCAGTGCTAGAGACCCGGACAGTCCGAATGAGCAGTTCTTC. Translating gives CSARDPDSPNEQFF. The chain is built from TRBV20-1 and TRBJ2-1; tentatively, D is TRBD1 (6 bases). V was clipped by 0 bases and J by 7 bases, with 13 bases between them. Germline V gene lookup returns CDR1 DFQATT and CDR2 SNEGSKA (reference sequence). The CDR3 contains 14 residues.

This clonotype was seen more than once but under ten times. The chain carries TRBV9 and TRBJ2-7, with no clear D. Trimming stripped 3 bases from V and 5 bases from J, with 18 bases between. Germline-derived CDR1 and CDR2 are SGDLS and YYNGEE. The CDR3 loop spans 15 amino acids. The CDR3 nucleotides are TGTGCCAGCAGCGCGAGCCCCCAATATCACGACGAGCAGTACTTC. As protein: CASSASPQYHDEQYF.

This clonotype was picked up many times. This chain links TRBV10-3 with TRBJ2-1, with D maybe TRBD1 (6 bases). Germline V lookup: CDR1 ENHRY, CDR2 SYGVKD. Trimming pared 6 bases from V and 4 bases from J, leaving 16 bases between. The CDR3 loop spans 15 amino acids. The CDR3 bases are TGTGCCATCAGCCCAGGGGCTTCCGAATACAATGAGCAGTTCTTC. Translation: CAISPGASEYNEQFF.

This rearrangement joins TRBV12-3 or TRBV12-4 to TRBJ1-3; D is unclear. With 7 bases removed from V and 3 bases from J, the gap between germline ends came to 10 bases. The CDR3 totals 13 residues. The CDR3 is CASTLMDGNTIYF. CDR3 nucleotides: TGTGCCAGCACCTTGATGGATGGAAACACCATATATTTT.

This clonotype came up many times. The chain has TRBV20-1 and TRBJ1-1; D uncertain. The CDR3 is made up of 13 amino acids. Per germline, CDR1 DFQATT and CDR2 SNEGSKA (reference sequence). V lost 0 bases to trimming and J lost 0 bases, with 5 bases between them. CDR3 region: CSAREHMNTEAFF. The CDR3 DNA reads as TGCAGTGCTAGAGAGCATATGAACACTGAAGCTTTCTTT.

Note on this clonotype: The junction departs from germline at one end; a sequencing error may be responsible. The V call is TRBV18, the J call TRBJ2-2; perhaps TRBD1 as D (6 bases). This CDR3 is built from 17 residues. Germline CDR1 and CDR2: KGHSH and LQKENI. Here the CDR3 reads CASSPGVPQANTGELFF. In nucleotides, the CDR3 is TGTGCCAGTTCACCAGGGGTACCACAGGCGAACACCGGGGAGCTGTTTTTT.

This clonotype was detected ten times or more. This chain uses TRBV4-1 with TRBJ2-3, with 11 positions matching TRBD2. J lost 4 bases, V lost 2 bases, and 8 bases had no gene match. Germline assignment: CDR1 MGHRA and CDR2 YSYEKL. The CDR3 sequence is 17 residues long. CDR3 sequence: CASSQPTRSGRADTQYF. The DNA for the CDR3 is TGCGCCAGCAGCCAACCTACTCGTAGCGGGAGGGCAGATACGCAGTATTTT.

J is TRBJ2-5 and V is TRBV20-1, with D uncertain. The V end lost 0 bases, the J end lost 1 base, and 9 bases lay between the germline ends. The CDR3 length is 14 residues. Germline values: CDR1 DFQATT, CDR2 SNEGSKA (reference sequence). CDR3 bases: TGCAGTGCTAGAGACCTAGGAATCCAAGAGACCCAGTACTTC. This gives the protein CSARDLGIQETQYF.

Comment on this clonotype: This clone may be a read error of a much larger clone one base away. The genes are TRBV18 and TRBJ2-7; no reliable D call. This CDR3 region has 15 residues. The germline gives CDR1 KGHSH, CDR2 LQKENI. The CDR3 is CASSPGPTTPYEQHF. The CDR3 DNA is TGTGCCAGCTCACCTGGACCGACGACGCCCTACGAGCAGCACTTC. Full variable domain (missing parts from reference TRBV18 and TRBJ2-7): NAGVMQNPRHLVRRRGQEARLRCSPMKGHSHVYWYRQLPEEGLKFMVYLQKENIIDESGMPKERFSAEFPKEGPSILRIQQVVRGDSAAYFCASSPGPTTPYEQHFGPGTRLTVT.

There are many counts of this clonotype. For the CDR3, the DNA is TGTGCCAGCAGCTTAAAGGCCGTAGCCTACGAGCAGTACTTC. Translating gives CASSLKAVAYEQYF. The rearrangement uses TRBV7-2 and TRBJ2-7; D is ambiguous. The CDR3 loop spans 14 amino acids. V was clipped by 2 bases and J by 2 bases, with 10 bases between them. Germline V lookup: CDR1 SGHTA, CDR2 FQGNSA.

This clonotype was seen repeatedly, ten times or more. CDR3 sequence: CASGLSGTGSSNQPQHF. The CDR3 DNA reads as TGTGCTAGTGGTTTATCCGGGACAGGGAGCTCCAATCAGCCCCAGCATTTT. The chain recombines TRBV12-5 with TRBJ1-5, with 9 positions matching TRBD1. This CDR3 is built from 17 residues. Unmatched junction bases numbered 9, after V lost 3 bases and J lost 3 bases. Per germline, CDR1 LGHNT and CDR2 FRNRAP.

This clonotype was counted ten times or more. V usage is TRBV12-3 or TRBV12-4 and J usage is TRBJ1-2; D unresolved. V was pared by 6 bases and J by 6 bases, with 17 bases between. The CDR3 loop spans 14 amino acids. This CDR3 reads CASSRNVGRDGYTF. The CDR3 DNA reads TGTGCCAGCAGCCGAAATGTTGGACGAGATGGCTACACCTTC.

V usage is TRBV29-1 and J usage is TRBJ2-1, with 9 bases identical to TRBD2. V lost 7 bases, J lost 6 bases, and 10 bases stayed unmatched. The CDR3 has 14 amino acids. Per the germline V gene, CDR1 is SQVTM and CDR2 is ANQGSEA. CDR3 region: CSAPAGGFGNEQFF. The CDR3 nucleotides are TGCAGCGCCCCGGCGGGGGGGTTTGGCAATGAGCAGTTCTTC.

This clonotype was recorded many times. V gene TRBV6-1 combines with J gene TRBJ2-3; TRBD2 matches 8 bases. The CDR3 length is 15 residues. After removal of 7 bases from V and 4 bases from J, the junction contained 10 bases not matched to a gene. Germline CDR1 and CDR2: MNHNS and SASEGT. The CDR3 is CASNSGRVGPDTQYF. In nucleotides, the CDR3 is TGTGCCAGCAACTCCGGGAGGGTCGGCCCAGATACGCAGTATTTT.

This clonotype occurred many times. The CDR3 protein is CSAREGRKNTEAFF. The CDR3 DNA follows: TGCAGTGCTAGAGAAGGGCGGAAGAACACTGAAGCTTTCTTT. The rearrangement links TRBV20-1 to TRBJ1-1; no reliable D call. With 0 bases removed from V and 1 base from J, the gap between germline ends came to 9 bases. The CDR3 is 14 residues long. Germline lookup yields CDR1 DFQATT and CDR2 SNEGSKA (reference sequence).

This clonotype came up a few times. The V and J genes are TRBV14 and TRBJ2-7; tentative D call: TRBD2 (6 bases). The V end was cut by 2 bases, the J end by 4 bases, with 15 bases between. There are 15 residues in the CDR3. Germline loops: CDR1 SGHDN, CDR2 FVKESK. CDR3 nucleotides: TGTGCCAGCAGCCAACCGGGACGGGACTTATACGAGCAGTACTTC. It codes for CASSQPGRDLYEQYF.

The CDR3 nucleotides are TGTGCCAGCAGCGTAGAGGCACAGGGGAGTGGAAACACCATATATTTT. This sequence encodes CASSVEAQGSGNTIYF. The chain has TRBV9 and TRBJ1-3, with 7 bases identical to TRBD1. Per the germline V gene, CDR1 is SGDLS and CDR2 is YYNGEE. The CDR3 runs to 16 residues. The J segment lost 3 bases and the V segment lost 0 bases, leaving 6 bases of the junction unmatched.

The chain carries TRBV11-1 and TRBJ2-1; 8 bases fit TRBD2. Trimming removed 3 bases from V and 7 bases from J; junction bases left unmatched: 17. The CDR3 is 18 amino acids. Germline assignment: CDR1 SGHAT and CDR2 FQDESV (reference sequence). CDR3 amino acids: CASSLVAGSPHYANEQFF. The CDR3 coding sequence is TGTGCCAGCAGCTTGGTAGCGGGATCCCCTCACTATGCGAATGAGCAGTTCTTC.

This clonotype was recorded at least ten times. This may be a read error, as it is one base from a much larger clone. The chain is built from TRBV28 and TRBJ2-1; D not resolved. Trimming pared 2 bases from V and 2 bases from J, leaving 4 bases between. This CDR3 region has 13 residues. The germline gives CDR1 MDHEN, CDR2 SYDVKM. The CDR3 nucleotides read TGTGCCAGCAGTTTAGACCCCTACAATGAGCAGTTCTTC. It translates to CASSLDPYNEQFF.

This clonotype was observed at least ten times. The V and J genes are TRBV9 and TRBJ2-7, with 11 bases aligning to TRBD2. Germline CDR1 is SGDLS and CDR2 is YYNGEE. The CDR3 has 16 amino acids. V shed 4 bases, J shed 5 bases, and the junction held 11 bases outside the gene matches. As DNA, the CDR3 is TGTGCCAGCAGCCCGGACGCTAGCGGGAGGAGCCACGAGCAGTACTTC. Amino acids: CASSPDASGRSHEQYF.

This clonotype was seen ten or more times. One junction end does not reproduce the germline sequence, and a read error may be involved. The chain joins TRBV6-1 to TRBJ2-1, with a possible D match to TRBD2 (6 bases). CDR1 and CDR2 from the germline V gene are MNHNS and SASEGT. The CDR3 has 12 amino acids. CDR3 sequence reads: CASSELEGSWVF. In DNA form, the CDR3 reads TGTGCCAGCAGTGAACTGGAGGGGAGCTGGGTCTTC.

The chain combines TRBV6-5 with TRBJ2-6; D uncertain. V gave up 9 bases and J gave up 2 bases, with 5 bases separating them. Germline CDR1 is MNHEY and CDR2 is SVGAGI. The CDR3 contains 12 residues. This CDR3 reads CARVAGANVLTF. CDR3 nucleotides: TGTGCCAGAGTGGCTGGGGCCAACGTCCTGACTTTC.

This clonotype has only a few counts. The chain joins TRBV11-2 to TRBJ2-5, with TRBD2 identical over 10 bases. The CDR3 is 18 residues long. Germline CDR1 and CDR2: SGHAT and FQNNGV. Germline trimming cut 1 base from V and 2 bases from J; bases unmatched to any gene: 10. CDR3 sequence: CASSLGGLAGVGQETQYF. The CDR3 region has the DNA TGTGCCAGCAGCTTAGGAGGGCTAGCGGGAGTGGGGCAAGAGACCCAGTACTTC. Looking up the rest from reference TRBV11-2 and TRBJ2-5 gives the full variable domain: EAGVAQSPRYKIIEKRQSVAFWCNPISGHATLYWYQQILGQGPKLLIQFQNNGVVDDSQLPKDRFSAERLKGVDSTLKIQPAKLEDSAVYLCASSLGGLAGVGQETQYFGPGTRLLVL.